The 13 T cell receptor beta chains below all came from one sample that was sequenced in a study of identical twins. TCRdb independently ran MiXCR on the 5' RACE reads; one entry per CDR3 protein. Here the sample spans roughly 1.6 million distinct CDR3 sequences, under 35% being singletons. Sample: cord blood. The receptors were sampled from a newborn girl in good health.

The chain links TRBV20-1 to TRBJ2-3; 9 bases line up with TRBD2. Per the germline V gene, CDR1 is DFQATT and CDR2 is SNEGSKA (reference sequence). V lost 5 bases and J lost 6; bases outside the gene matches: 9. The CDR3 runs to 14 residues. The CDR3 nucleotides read TGCAGTGCTCCCCCGCTAGCGGGAATGGATACGCAGTATTTT. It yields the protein CSAPPLAGMDTQYF.

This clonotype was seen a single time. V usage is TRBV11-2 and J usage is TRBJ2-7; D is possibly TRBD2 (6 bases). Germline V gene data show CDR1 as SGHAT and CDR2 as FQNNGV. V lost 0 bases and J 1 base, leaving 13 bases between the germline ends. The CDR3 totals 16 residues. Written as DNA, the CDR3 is TGTGCCAGCAGCTTAGATCTCGGGGGTTGGTCCTACGAGCAGTACTTC. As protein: CASSLDLGGWSYEQYF.

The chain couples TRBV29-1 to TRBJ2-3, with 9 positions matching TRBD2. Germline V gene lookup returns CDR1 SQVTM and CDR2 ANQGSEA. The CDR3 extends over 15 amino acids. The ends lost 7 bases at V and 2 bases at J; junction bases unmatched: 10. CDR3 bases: TGCAGCGCCCCAATGGGCGGGGGGGCCACAGATACGCAGTATTTT. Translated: CSAPMGGGATDTQYF.

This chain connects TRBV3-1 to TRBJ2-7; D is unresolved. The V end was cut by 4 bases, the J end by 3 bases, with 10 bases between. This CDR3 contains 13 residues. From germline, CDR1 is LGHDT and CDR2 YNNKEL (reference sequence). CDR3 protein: CASSPRVFYEQYF. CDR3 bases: TGTGCCAGCAGCCCCCGGGTCTTCTACGAGCAGTACTTC.

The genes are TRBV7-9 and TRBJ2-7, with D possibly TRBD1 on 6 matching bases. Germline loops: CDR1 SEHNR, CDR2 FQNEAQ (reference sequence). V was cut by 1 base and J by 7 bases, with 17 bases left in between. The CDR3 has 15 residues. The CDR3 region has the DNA TGTGCCAGCAGCTTAGGCAGGGGCCCATACAATGAGCAGTACTTC. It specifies CASSLGRGPYNEQYF.

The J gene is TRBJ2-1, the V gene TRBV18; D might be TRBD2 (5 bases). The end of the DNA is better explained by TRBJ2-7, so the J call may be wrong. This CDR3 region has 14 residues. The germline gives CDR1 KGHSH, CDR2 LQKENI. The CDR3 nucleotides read TGTGCCAGCTCACCAATCCGGGGTAACAATGAGCAGTACTTC. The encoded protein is CASSPIRGNNEQYF.

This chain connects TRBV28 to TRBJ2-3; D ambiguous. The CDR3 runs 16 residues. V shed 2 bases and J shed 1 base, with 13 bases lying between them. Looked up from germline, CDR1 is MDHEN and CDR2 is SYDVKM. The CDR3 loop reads CASSLLLTWGTDTQYF. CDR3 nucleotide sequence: TGTGCCAGCAGTTTACTCCTAACATGGGGCACAGATACGCAGTATTTT. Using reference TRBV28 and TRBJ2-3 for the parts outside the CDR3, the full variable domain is DVKVTQSSRYLVKRTGEKVFLECVQDMDHENMFWYRQDPGLGLRLIYFSYDVKMKEKGDIPEGYSVSREKKERFSLILESASTNQTSMYLCASSLLLTWGTDTQYFGPGTRLTVL.

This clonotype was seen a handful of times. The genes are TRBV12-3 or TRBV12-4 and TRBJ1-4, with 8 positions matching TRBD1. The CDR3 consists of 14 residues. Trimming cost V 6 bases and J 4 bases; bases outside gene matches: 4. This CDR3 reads CASRPGGGNEKLFF. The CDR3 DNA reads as TGTGCCAGCAGACCAGGGGGCGGTAATGAAAAACTGTTTTTT.

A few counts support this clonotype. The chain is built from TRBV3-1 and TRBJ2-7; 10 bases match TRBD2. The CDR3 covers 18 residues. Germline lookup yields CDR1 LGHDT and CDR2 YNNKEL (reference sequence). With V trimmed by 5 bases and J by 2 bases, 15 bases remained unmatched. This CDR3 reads CASSKTRAGGPNTYEQYF. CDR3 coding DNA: TGTGCCAGCAGCAAAACTCGAGCGGGAGGGCCTAATACCTACGAGCAGTACTTC.

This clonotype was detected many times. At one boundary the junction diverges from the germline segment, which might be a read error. The CDR3 region is CASSLAGYSYEQYF. The CDR3 DNA reads as TGTGCCAGCTCACTCGCGGGGTACTCCTACGAGCAGTACTTC. V gene TRBV5-1 combines with J gene TRBJ2-7; D is perhaps TRBD2 (6 bases). The CDR3 is 14 amino acids. Per germline, CDR1 SGHRS and CDR2 YFSETQ.

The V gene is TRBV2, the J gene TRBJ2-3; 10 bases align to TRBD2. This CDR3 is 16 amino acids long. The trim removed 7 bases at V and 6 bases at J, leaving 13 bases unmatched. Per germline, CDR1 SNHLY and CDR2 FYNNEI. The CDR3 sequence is CASIHHRTSGGDTQYF. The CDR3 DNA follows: TGTGCCAGCATTCATCACCGGACTAGCGGAGGGGATACGCAGTATTTT.

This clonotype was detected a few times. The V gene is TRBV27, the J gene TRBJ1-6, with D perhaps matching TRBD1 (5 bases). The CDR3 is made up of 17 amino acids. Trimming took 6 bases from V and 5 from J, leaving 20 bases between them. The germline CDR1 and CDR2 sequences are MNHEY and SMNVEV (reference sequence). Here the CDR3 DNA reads TGTGCCAGCAGACATTCTTACCGGGACTATGATAATTCACCCCTCCACTTT. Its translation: CASRHSYRDYDNSPLHF.

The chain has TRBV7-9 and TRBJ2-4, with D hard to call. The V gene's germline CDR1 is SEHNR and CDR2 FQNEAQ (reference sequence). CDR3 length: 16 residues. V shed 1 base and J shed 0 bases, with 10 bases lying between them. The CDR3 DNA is TGTGCCAGCAGCTTAGATCGGCTAATAGCCAAAAACATTCAGTACTTC. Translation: CASSLDRLIAKNIQYF.